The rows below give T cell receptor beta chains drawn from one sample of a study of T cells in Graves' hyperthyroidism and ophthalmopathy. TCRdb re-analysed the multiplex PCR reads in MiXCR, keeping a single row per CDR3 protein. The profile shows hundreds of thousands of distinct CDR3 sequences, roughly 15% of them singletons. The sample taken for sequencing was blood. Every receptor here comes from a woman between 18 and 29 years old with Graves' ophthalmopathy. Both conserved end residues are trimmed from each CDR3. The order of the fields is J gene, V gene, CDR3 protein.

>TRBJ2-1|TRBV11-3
ASSLGGAGGPRNEQF
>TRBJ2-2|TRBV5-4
ASSPQGRSNTGELF
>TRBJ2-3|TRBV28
ASSRLLTDTQY
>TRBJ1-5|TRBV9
ASGTENQPQH
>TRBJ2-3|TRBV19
ASTPQPNGDTQY
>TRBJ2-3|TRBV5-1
ASSPALAGVGSDTQY
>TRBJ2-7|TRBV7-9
ASSSTFGREAYEQY
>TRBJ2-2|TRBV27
ASSSLNTGELF
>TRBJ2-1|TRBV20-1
SAWIVGQDNEQF
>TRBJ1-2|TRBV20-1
SARGRTGPNYGYT
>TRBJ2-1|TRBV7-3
ASRYSSGGLYNEQF
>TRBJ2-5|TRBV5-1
ASSPQKGETQY
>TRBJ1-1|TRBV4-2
ASSQDYRADIQAF
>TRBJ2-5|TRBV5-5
ASSLLGYELAGGPYQETQY
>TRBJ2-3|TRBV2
ASTRQGKSTDTQY
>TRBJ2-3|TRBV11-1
ASSRSSGTITDTQY
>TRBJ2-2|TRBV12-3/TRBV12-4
ASSLGKGHYVWDTGELF
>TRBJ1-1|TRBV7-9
ASSFSGLGRTEAEAF
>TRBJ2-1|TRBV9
ASSVASHDEQF
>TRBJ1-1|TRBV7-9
ASSLIRQGRVGTEAF
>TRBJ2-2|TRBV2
ASRIGTYTGELF
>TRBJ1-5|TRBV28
ASRQDSRDQPQH
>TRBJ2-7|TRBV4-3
ASSQDSRNSYEQY
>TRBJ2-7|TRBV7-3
ASSKGAGLSYEQY
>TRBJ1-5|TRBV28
ASSLPRYSNQPQH
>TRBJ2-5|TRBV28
ATQGGGRETQY
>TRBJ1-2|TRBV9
ASSERQGVGGYT
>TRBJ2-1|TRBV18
ASSPPETGGGSYNEQF
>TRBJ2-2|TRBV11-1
ASNLVTSGRAAGELF
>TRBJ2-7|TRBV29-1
SVSYPGTSVHEQY
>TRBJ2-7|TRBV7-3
ASSLTVKDEQY
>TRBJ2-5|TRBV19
ASSIATFKETQY
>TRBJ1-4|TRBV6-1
ASSEDLGTGNEKLF
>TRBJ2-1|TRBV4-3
ASSQAAGGSYNEQF
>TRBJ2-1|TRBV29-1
SAVTSGSYNEQF
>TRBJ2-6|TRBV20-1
SAEEAPGANVLT
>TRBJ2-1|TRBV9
ASSHGGGGSNEQF
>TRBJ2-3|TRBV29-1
SVGLTGLTDTQY
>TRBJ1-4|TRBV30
AWSGPDRVGEKTV
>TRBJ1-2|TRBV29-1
SVARSDYGYT
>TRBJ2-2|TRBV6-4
ASSDGGATGELI
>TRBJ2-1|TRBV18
ASSQSSGSNEQF
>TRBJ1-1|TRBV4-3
ASSQVIGDTEAF
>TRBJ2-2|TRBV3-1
ASSHSGRGGSGELF
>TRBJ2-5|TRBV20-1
SAGLARETQY
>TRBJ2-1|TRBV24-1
ATSGTGLAEGNEQF
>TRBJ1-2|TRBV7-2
ASSLGNEYYGYT
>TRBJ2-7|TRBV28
ASSFPLRDTSSYEQY
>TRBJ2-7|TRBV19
ASRTSGGSYEQY
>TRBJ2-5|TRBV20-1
SARDRRTRETQY
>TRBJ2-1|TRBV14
ASSHSTGGMGNEQF
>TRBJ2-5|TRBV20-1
SAYLGGGVPETQY
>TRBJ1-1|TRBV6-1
ASTGRLNTEAF